This T cell receptor (beta chain) derives from a study of blood T cells in healthy people across ages. Study-level points and caveats: It was held that the diversity estimates obtained from one million T cells were underestimates.

On this clonotype: What it recognizes is unknown.

Between the trimmed V and J ends, which lost 2 bases and 7 bases, there was a span of 11 bases. The CDR3 has 13 amino acids. Germline loops: CDR1 MNHNS, CDR2 SASEGT. The use of a sample-barcoded 5' primer and a J-beta primer mix characterized a second PCR of about 6 to 11 cycles. TCRdb ran MiXCR on the 5' RACE reads and lists one entry per CDR3 protein. The sample shows about 720,000 distinct CDR3 sequences, around a quarter of them seen only once. This sample also belongs to another study, concerning T cells of mothers and their children. As that study records: Every mother supplied over 8 million TCR beta CDR3 reads and every child some 3 million.

The chain joins TRBV6-1 to TRBJ2-5; no clear D. The sequence was obtained from a boy between 5 and 17 years old in good health. Sequencing was done on a sample of blood. The CDR3 bases are TGTGCCAGCAGTGAACTTCTCGTGGGGACCCAGTACTTC. Translation gives CASSELLVGTQYF.